A single sample is the source of the 7 T cell receptor beta chains below, sequenced in a study of T-cell reconstitution after alpha-beta-depleted transplantation in children. Unique molecular identifiers were built into the TCRbeta library. TCRdb redid the calling of the PCR reads with MiXCR, one entry per CDR3 protein. The sample includes about 340,000 distinct CDR3 sequences, 10% to 15% of them seen just once. Sequenced material: PBMCs, taken from the stem cell graft. These receptors were collected from a human donor who donated a stem cell graft to a child with Fanconi anemia.

A few counts support this clonotype. The gene calls are TRBV15 and TRBJ1-5; D is perhaps TRBD1 (6 bases). Trimming took off 7 bases at V and 3 bases at J, with 19 bases between the two ends. From germline, CDR1 is LNHNV and CDR2 YYDKDF (reference sequence). The CDR3 spans 16 residues. CDR3 sequence reads: CATTSTTGMVNQPQHF. The DNA of the CDR3 is TGTGCCACCACCAGTACCACAGGGATGGTCAATCAGCCCCAGCATTTT.

This clonotype was found many times. The chain joins TRBV4-2 to TRBJ2-2; no reliable D call. The CDR3 is 14 residues long. Germline V CDR1 and CDR2: LGHNA, YNFKEQ. Trimming pared 4 bases from V and 5 bases from J, leaving 11 bases between. The CDR3 DNA follows: TGTGCCAGCAGCCCTTACGTCTTGACCGGGGAGCTGTTTTTT. It specifies CASSPYVLTGELFF.

This clonotype was found many times. The chain carries TRBV5-1 and TRBJ1-2, with D hard to call. The V gene lost 8 bases and the J gene lost 8 bases, with 19 bases spanning the gap. This CDR3 spans 13 amino acids. CDR1 is SGHRS and CDR2 is YFSETQ in the germline V gene. The CDR3 nucleotides read TGCGCCAGTACCCCCTCTGGGGAGGGCGGCTACACCTTC. This sequence encodes CASTPSGEGGYTF.

This clonotype has ten or more counts. The chain employs TRBV15 and TRBJ2-3; the match to TRBD2 covers 7 bases. Germline assignment: CDR1 LNHNV and CDR2 YYDKDF (reference sequence). This CDR3 is built from 16 residues. Unmatched junction bases numbered 11, after V lost 6 bases and J lost 2 bases. Written as DNA, the CDR3 is TGTGCCACCAGTTTGGGCGGTAGCGGGTACACAGATACGCAGTATTTT. This encodes CATSLGGSGYTDTQYF.

Only a few counts were recorded for this clonotype. This chain links TRBV5-1 with TRBJ1-2; 7 positions agree with TRBD1. This CDR3 comprises 15 residues. V lost 0 bases and J lost 6; bases outside the gene matches: 8. In germline, CDR1 is SGHRS, CDR2 YFSETQ. This CDR3 reads CASSLGIDRVNGYTF. The CDR3 nucleotides are TGCGCCAGCAGCTTGGGGATCGACAGGGTCAATGGCTACACCTTC. The variable domain in full, completed from reference TRBV5-1 and TRBJ1-2, reads KAGVTQTPRYLIKTRGQQVTLSCSPISGHRSVSWYQQTPGQGLQFLFEYFSETQRNKGNFPGRFSGRQFSNSRSEMNVSTLELGDSALYLCASSLGIDRVNGYTFGSGTRLTVV.

The V and J genes are TRBV6-1 and TRBJ2-1; D is uncertain. The germline V gene encodes CDR1 MNHNS and CDR2 SASEGT. The CDR3 length is 15 residues. Trimming pared 1 base from V and 7 bases from J, leaving 14 bases between. DNA for the CDR3: TGTGCCAGCAGTGAAGAGGCGTACCGAACGAATGAGCAGTTCTTC. Its translation: CASSEEAYRTNEQFF.

This clonotype was detected only a few times. The chain carries TRBV9 and TRBJ2-7, with D maybe TRBD2 (5 bases). CDR3 length equals 16 residues. V lost 2 bases and J lost 5, with 20 bases in between. Germline assignment: CDR1 SGDLS and CDR2 YYNGEE. CDR3 in DNA: TGTGCCAGCAGCGTTGAAGTCCCCGGGGTTTGGGACGAGCAGTACTTC. Residues: CASSVEVPGVWDEQYF.